The clone carrying this T cell receptor beta chain was observed a few times. Its target is unknown. The CDR3 is 17 residues long. With 4 bases removed from V and 5 bases from J, the gap between germline ends came to 22 bases. Looked up from germline, CDR1 is SGDLS and CDR2 is YYNGEE. This record comes from a study of T-cell reconstitution after alpha-beta-depleted transplantation in children. Study-level points and caveats: T-cell counts and diversity were attributed mostly to newly produced T cells one year after transplant. Elevated TCRbeta diversity at day 60 was traced, in some patients, to surviving recipient T cells and thymic progenitors. The origin of alpha-beta T cells about two months after transplant was reportedly several hundred expanded graft clones.

During its preparation, the TCRbeta library received unique molecular identifiers. TCRdb ran MiXCR on the PCR reads and lists one entry per CDR3 protein. The table records around 370,000 distinct CDR3 sequences, 15% to 20% of them present only once. This receptor was identified in a male patient between 2 and 15 years old who had a stem cell transplant for acute lymphoblastic leukemia, so the T cells may come from the graft donor. Sequencing used PBMCs, mostly from graft donor cells, obtained 360 days after TCRalphabeta/CD19-depleted stem cell transplant. This chain joins TRBV9 and TRBJ2-1, with D perhaps TRBD2 (7 bases). DNA of the CDR3: TGTGCCAGCAGCTTCTCAGGGGATGCACGGGAGGACAATGAGCAGTTCTTC. Protein: CASSFSGDAREDNEQFF.